Below are 31 T cell receptor beta chains sequenced from a single sample in a study of cytomegalovirus exposure and HLA in healthy donors. Vbeta (60) and Jbeta (13) primers were used in the PCR. Here immunoSEQ multiplex PCR was the method, and the copy in TCRdb shows in-frame clones only, minus some. The table shows 150,000 to 200,000 clones, with about 88% occurring only once. Sequenced: PBMCs. The origin of the receptors is a woman aged 18-29 years in good health and CMV-seronegative.

The gene calls are TRBV6-1 and TRBJ2-7; 9 positions match TRBD1. The CDR3 contains 13 residues. CDR1 is MNHNS, CDR2 SASEGT, per germline. Unmatched junction bases numbered 5, after V lost 9 bases and J lost 2 bases. The CDR3 DNA reads as TGTGCCAGTGTCCGGGACAGGGCCTACGAGCAGTACTTC. Protein sequence: CASVRDRAYEQYF.

This chain links TRBV4-1 with TRBJ1-4; 7 nucleotides line up with TRBD1. Unmatched junction bases numbered 14, after V lost 4 bases and J lost 6 bases. The CDR3 consists of 17 residues. Germline V gene sequence: CDR1 MGHRA, CDR2 YSYEKL. The CDR3 DNA is TGCGCCAGCAGCCGTTCGGGGAGTGGGACAGCAGATGAAAAACTGTTTTTT. The encoded protein is CASSRSGSGTADEKLFF.

The rearrangement links TRBV6-6 to TRBJ2-7; D is unresolved. This CDR3 has 15 residues. Trimming stripped 4 bases from V and 0 bases from J, with 13 bases between. Germline V gives CDR1 MNHNY, CDR2 SVGAGI (reference sequence). This CDR3 reads CASSSSDKRSYEQYF. The CDR3 DNA reads as TGTGCCAGCAGTTCCTCCGACAAACGCTCCTACGAGCAGTACTTC.

The V gene is TRBV27, the J gene TRBJ2-3, with 7 bases that match TRBD1. J lost 5 bases, V lost 0 bases, and 2 bases had no gene match. Germline CDR1 and CDR2: MNHEY and SMNVEV (reference sequence). The CDR3 spans 14 residues. Written as DNA, the CDR3 is TGTGCCAGCAGTTTATCGGGACAGCAAGATACGCAGTATTTT. Translation: CASSLSGQQDTQYF.

Only a few counts were recorded for this clone. V gene TRBV19 combines with J gene TRBJ1-2, with D possibly being TRBD1 (6 bases). Trimming pared 0 bases from V and 8 bases from J, leaving 25 bases between. Per germline, CDR1 LNHDA and CDR2 SQIVND (reference sequence). There are 18 residues in the CDR3. CDR3: CASSIDLAGATQRGGYTF. In DNA form, the CDR3 reads TGTGCCAGTAGTATAGATCTCGCAGGGGCCACACAACGGGGAGGCTACACCTTC. Using reference TRBV19 and TRBJ1-2 for the parts outside the CDR3, the full variable domain is DGGITQSPKYLFRKEGQNVTLSCEQNLNHDAMYWYRQDPGQGLRLIYYSQIVNDFQKGDIAEGYSVSREKKESFPLTVTSAQKNPTAFYLCASSIDLAGATQRGGYTFGSGTRLTVV.

A few counts support this clone. V and J are TRBV7-9 and TRBJ1-4, with 12 bases that match TRBD1. This CDR3 is built from 18 residues. Germline assignment: CDR1 SEHNR and CDR2 FQNEAQ (reference sequence). The V segment lost 4 bases and the J segment 8 bases; nucleotides outside the gene matches: 14. The DNA for the CDR3 is TGTGCCAGCAGCTCGTTTTGGGACAGGGGGCCCGTCCGGGAAAAACTGTTTTTT. Protein sequence: CASSSFWDRGPVREKLFF.

A single count supports this clone. CDR3 in amino acids: CASSLVAWNEKLFF. DNA for the CDR3: TGTGCCAGCAGCTTAGTAGCGTGGAATGAAAAACTGTTTTTT. The chain employs TRBV11-2 and TRBJ1-4; D is unclear. Germline loops: CDR1 SGHAT, CDR2 FQNNGV. This CDR3 is built from 14 residues. Trimming took 1 base from V and 5 from J, leaving 8 bases between them.

This clone is a singleton in its sample. The V and J genes are TRBV30 and TRBJ2-7; 14 bases fit TRBD2. Germline values: CDR1 GTSNPN, CDR2 SVGIG (reference sequence). This CDR3 contains 17 residues. V lost 2 bases to trimming and J lost 9 bases; unmatched junction nucleotides: 15. For the CDR3, the DNA is TGTGCCTGGAGTAAAAATACCGGGACTAGCGGGAGTTTTGGGCAGTACTTC. It yields the protein CAWSKNTGTSGSFGQYF.

The chain carries TRBV4-2 and TRBJ2-1; tentative D call: TRBD2 (5 bases). Germline V gene data show CDR1 as LGHNA and CDR2 as YNFKEQ. This CDR3 region has 15 residues. Trimming stripped 0 bases from V and 8 bases from J, with 14 bases between. Here the CDR3 reads CASSQEALSGDEQFF. The CDR3 DNA reads TGTGCCAGCAGCCAAGAGGCCCTCTCCGGGGATGAGCAGTTCTTC.

This chain links TRBV14 with TRBJ2-5; D remains ambiguous. Germline values: CDR1 SGHDN, CDR2 FVKESK. The CDR3 spans 13 residues. V lost 3 bases to trimming and J lost 2 bases, with 7 bases between them. The CDR3 coding sequence is TGTGCCAGCAGCCACAACAGACAAGAGACCCAGTACTTC. Translating gives CASSHNRQETQYF. Together with reference TRBV14 and TRBJ2-5, the CDR3 gives the full variable domain: EAGVTQFPSHSVIEKGQTVTLRCDPISGHDNLYWYRRVMGKEIKFLLHFVKESKQDESGMPNNRFLAERTGGTYSTLKVQPAELEDSGVYFCASSHNRQETQYFGPGTRLLVL.

The gene calls are TRBV27 and TRBJ2-7, with TRBD2 as a possible D gene (5 bases). The CDR3 totals 16 residues. Germline V gives CDR1 MNHEY, CDR2 SMNVEV (reference sequence). Trimming took 5 bases from V and 3 from J, leaving 20 bases between them. CDR3 sequence reads: CASSPWSGKGVYEQYF. CDR3 nucleotides: TGTGCCAGCAGTCCCTGGTCCGGGAAGGGCGTCTACGAGCAGTACTTC.

V usage is TRBV6-5 and J usage is TRBJ1-2; D is perhaps TRBD1 (5 bases). CDR1 is MNHEY, CDR2 SVGAGI, per germline. The CDR3 totals 16 residues. V lost 0 bases and J 1 base, leaving 12 bases between the germline ends. CDR3 residues: CASSYSRARGNYGYTF. In nucleotides, the CDR3 is TGTGCCAGCAGTTACTCGAGAGCAAGGGGTAACTATGGCTACACCTTC.

A single count supports this clone. The CDR3 sequence is CASSPPRGASTDTQYF. The CDR3 DNA follows: TGTGCCAGCTCACCACCCCGCGGGGCGAGCACAGATACGCAGTATTTT. V usage is TRBV18 and J usage is TRBJ2-3, with a tentative D call TRBD2 (6 bases). V was clipped by 0 bases and J by 0 bases, with 10 bases between them. This CDR3 has 16 amino acids. Germline CDR1 and CDR2: KGHSH and LQKENI.

This clone was detected once. In DNA, the CDR3 is TGCGCCAGCAGCTTGGGGTGGGAGCGGGCAGGACGCTCCACAGATACGCAGTATTTT. Translating it yields CASSLGWERAGRSTDTQYF. The chain employs TRBV5-1 and TRBJ2-3, with TRBD2 as a possible D gene (6 bases). CDR1 and CDR2 from the germline V gene are SGHRS and YFSETQ. Trimming took off 0 bases at V and 2 bases at J, with 22 bases between the two ends. This CDR3 spans 19 amino acids.

This sequence joins TRBV7-2 and TRBJ2-5, with D tentatively TRBD2 (6 bases). Deletions cut 2 bases from V and 5 bases from J, with 15 bases between. Germline V lookup: CDR1 SGHTA, CDR2 FQGNSA. The CDR3 loop spans 15 amino acids. The CDR3 is CASSLTRLRGETQYF. In DNA form, the CDR3 reads TGTGCCAGCAGCTTAACCCGACTCCGGGGGGAGACCCAGTACTTC.

The rearrangement links TRBV18 to TRBJ1-4; D not resolved. The CDR3 is 17 amino acids. Trimming removed 3 bases at V and 8 bases at J, with 22 bases between. Germline V gene sequence: CDR1 KGHSH, CDR2 LQKENI. CDR3 sequence (DNA): TGTGCCAGCTCACCCAATGGGAGGGCCGCCCTTGGGGAAAAACTGTTTTTT. Encoded protein: CASSPNGRAALGEKLFF.

CDR3: CASSSGTSVNEQYF. The CDR3 coding sequence is TGTGCCAGCAGTTCCGGGACTAGCGTCAACGAGCAGTACTTC. The gene calls are TRBV27 and TRBJ2-7, with 10 bases that match TRBD2. CDR1 and CDR2 (germline): MNHEY, SMNVEV (reference sequence). Trimming removed 4 bases from V and 5 bases from J; junction bases left unmatched: 5. The CDR3 extends over 14 amino acids.

The V and J genes are TRBV19 and TRBJ2-3; a possible D gene is TRBD2 (6 bases). The CDR3 has 12 amino acids. V lost 4 bases to trimming and J lost 7 bases, with 9 bases between them. Germline CDR1 is LNHDA and CDR2 is SQIVND (reference sequence). The CDR3 protein is CASSTSANTQYF. In DNA, the CDR3 is TGTGCCAGTAGTACTAGCGCAAATACGCAGTATTTT.

Here the CDR3 reads CSVEVAGVYNEQFF. DNA of the CDR3: TGCAGCGTTGAGGTAGCGGGAGTATACAATGAGCAGTTCTTC. The chain uses TRBV29-1 and TRBJ2-1, with 9 nucleotides matching TRBD2. The CDR3 runs 14 residues. Per the germline V gene, CDR1 is SQVTM and CDR2 is ANQGSEA. Trimming took 3 bases from V and 4 from J; bases not matched to a gene: 4.

V is TRBV5-4 and J is TRBJ2-7; 10 nucleotides align to TRBD1. The CDR3 runs to 16 residues. Trimming at V came to 4 bases and at J to 0 bases, leaving 7 bases not matched to a gene. Germline V gene sequence: CDR1 SGHNT, CDR2 YYREEE (reference sequence). CDR3 in DNA: TGTGCCAGCAGCCCGGCGGGACAGGGGATCTCCTACGAGCAGTACTTC. It yields the protein CASSPAGQGISYEQYF. Together with reference TRBV5-4 and TRBJ2-7, the CDR3 gives the full variable domain: ETGVTQSPTHLIKTRGQQVTLRCSSQSGHNTVSWYQQALGQGPQFIFQYYREEENGRGNFPPRFSGLQFPNYSSELNVNALELDDSALYLCASSPAGQGISYEQYFGPGTRLTVT.

The gene calls are TRBV2 and TRBJ1-2; TRBD1 matches 10 bases. The CDR3 loop spans 20 amino acids. Germline assignment: CDR1 SNHLY and CDR2 FYNNEI. The ends lost 0 bases at V and 0 bases at J; junction bases unmatched: 13. In nucleotides, the CDR3 is TGTGCCAGCAGTGAAGCAGCGTACCGGGACAGGGGCGAAGCTAACTATGGCTACACCTTC. It encodes CASSEAAYRDRGEANYGYTF.

V usage is TRBV6-1 and J usage is TRBJ1-1; D is possibly TRBD1 (5 bases). The V gene lost 7 bases and the J gene lost 3 bases, with 15 bases spanning the gap. The germline V gene encodes CDR1 MNHNS and CDR2 SASEGT. The CDR3 has 14 residues. CDR3 nucleotides: TGTGCCAGCAAGGAGGGGCTCGTCGACACTGAAGCTTTCTTT. It codes for CASKEGLVDTEAFF.

Of note for this clone: Relative to the germline gene, one junction end is altered; a read error may explain this. The chain combines TRBV11-1 with TRBJ2-3; TRBD2 matches at 8 bases. Germline V CDR1 and CDR2: SGHAT, FQDESV (reference sequence). The CDR3 is 12 residues long. The CDR3 nucleotides are TGTGCCAGCAGCCCCCTAGCGGGTGCCCCCCTTTTT. It is translated as CASSPLAGAPLF.

In regard to this clone: The junction departs from germline at one end; a sequencing error may be responsible. The chain uses TRBV9 and TRBJ1-4; D call uncertain. Germline CDR1 and CDR2: SGDLS and YYNGEE. The CDR3 has 14 residues. CDR3 loop: CASSVDVTRRGEVF. CDR3 coding DNA: TGTGCCAGCAGCGTAGACGTGACGAGACGGGGAGAGGTTTTT.

About this clone: No conserved phenylalanine or tryptophan ends this CDR3, so it is likely a read error. The chain recombines TRBV7-9 with TRBJ2-7; tentative D call: TRBD1 (5 bases). V lost 1 base, J lost 5 bases, and 12 bases lay in between. The CDR3 sequence is 14 residues long. CDR1 and CDR2 (germline): SEHNR, FQNEAQ (reference sequence). The CDR3 nucleotides read TGTGCCAGCAGCTTAGTTTCAGGGCAACACGAGCAGTACCTC. It specifies CASSLVSGQHEQYL.

The V call is TRBV7-2, the J call TRBJ2-1, with a tentative D call TRBD2 (6 bases). Germline V gives CDR1 SGHTA, CDR2 FQGNSA. This CDR3 has 14 amino acids. V lost 0 bases, J lost 8 bases, and 11 bases lay in between. The CDR3 DNA sequence: TGTGCCAGCAGCTTAGCGGGGGGTGGGGATGAGCAGTTCTTC. Amino acid sequence: CASSLAGGGDEQFF.

The chain uses TRBV5-4 and TRBJ2-7, with a tentative D call TRBD1 (6 bases). CDR3 length equals 13 residues. Germline values: CDR1 SGHNT, CDR2 YYREEE (reference sequence). V lost 4 bases, J lost 2 bases, and 10 bases lay in between. The CDR3 coding sequence is TGTGCCAGCAGCCCGGACAGTACCTACGAGCAGTACTTC. Protein sequence: CASSPDSTYEQYF.

As concerns this clone: A read error may produce the germline difference seen at one junction end. The chain links TRBV7-7 to TRBJ2-1; 10 positions match TRBD2. From germline, CDR1 is SSHAT and CDR2 FNYEAQ (reference sequence). The CDR3 spans 15 residues. The CDR3 DNA follows: TGTGCTAGCAGCAGCGGGAGGGCCGCTTACAATGAGCAGTTCTTC. Protein product: CASSSGRAAYNEQFF.

CDR3 residues: CASSAQGVQETQYF. For the CDR3, the DNA is TGTGCCAGCAGCGCGCAGGGGGTCCAAGAGACCCAGTACTTC. The chain couples TRBV7-9 to TRBJ2-5; TRBD1 aligns across 7 bases. The length of the CDR3 is 14 residues. Germline CDR1 SEHNR, CDR2 FQNEAQ (reference sequence). The ends lost 5 bases at V and 1 base at J; junction bases unmatched: 4.

The chain joins TRBV9 to TRBJ2-2; 7 bases are a match to TRBD2. The J segment lost 2 bases and the V segment lost 1 base, leaving 14 bases of the junction unmatched. CDR3 length: 19 amino acids. Germline-derived CDR1 and CDR2 are SGDLS and YYNGEE. The CDR3 nucleotides read TGTGCCAGCAGCGTACTCCCGGGGTGGGCGGGAGCAAACACCGGGGAGCTGTTTTTT. Protein sequence: CASSVLPGWAGANTGELFF.

There are a few counts of this clone. J is TRBJ1-2 and V is TRBV5-1; tentatively, D is TRBD1 (6 bases). The V and J ends lost 4 bases and 11 bases respectively, with 15 bases between them. The germline V gene has CDR1 SGHRS and CDR2 YFSETQ. The CDR3 is 12 residues long. CDR3 nucleotides: TGCGCCAGCAGCATCTCCAGACAGGCGTACACCTTC. It specifies CASSISRQAYTF.